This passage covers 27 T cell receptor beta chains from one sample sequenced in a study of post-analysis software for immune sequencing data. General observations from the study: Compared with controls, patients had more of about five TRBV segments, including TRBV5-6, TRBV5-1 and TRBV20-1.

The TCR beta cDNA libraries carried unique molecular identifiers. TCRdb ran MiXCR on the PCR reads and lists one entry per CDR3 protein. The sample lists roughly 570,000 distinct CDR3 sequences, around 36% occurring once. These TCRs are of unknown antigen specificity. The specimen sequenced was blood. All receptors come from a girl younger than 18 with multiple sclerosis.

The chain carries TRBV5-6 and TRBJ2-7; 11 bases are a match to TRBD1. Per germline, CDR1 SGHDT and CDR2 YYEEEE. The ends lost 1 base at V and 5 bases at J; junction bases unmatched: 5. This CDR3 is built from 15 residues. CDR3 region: CASSLKAGQGDEQYF. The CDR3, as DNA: TGTGCCAGCAGCTTGAAGGCGGGACAGGGGGACGAGCAGTACTTC. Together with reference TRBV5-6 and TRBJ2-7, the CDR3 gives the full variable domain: DAGVTQSPTHLIKTRGQQVTLRCSPKSGHDTVSWYQQALGQGPQFIFQYYEEEERQRGNFPDRFSGHQFPNYSSELNVNALLLGDSALYLCASSLKAGQGDEQYFGPGTRLTVT.

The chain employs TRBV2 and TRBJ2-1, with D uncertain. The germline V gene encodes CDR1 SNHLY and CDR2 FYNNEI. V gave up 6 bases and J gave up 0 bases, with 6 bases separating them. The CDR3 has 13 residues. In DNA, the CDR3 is TGTGCCAGCAGGCCAAGCTCCTACAATGAGCAGTTCTTC. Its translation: CASRPSSYNEQFF. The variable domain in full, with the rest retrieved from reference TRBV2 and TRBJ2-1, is EPEVTQTPSHQVTQMGQEVILRCVPISNHLYFYWYRQILGQKVEFLVSFYNNEISEKSEIFDDQFSVERPDGSNFTLKIRSTKLEDSAMYFCASRPSSYNEQFFGPGTRLTVL.

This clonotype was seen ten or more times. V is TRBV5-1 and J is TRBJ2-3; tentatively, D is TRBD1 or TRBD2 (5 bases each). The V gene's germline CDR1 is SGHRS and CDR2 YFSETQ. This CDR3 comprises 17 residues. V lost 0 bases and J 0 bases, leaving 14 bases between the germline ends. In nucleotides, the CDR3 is TGCGCCAGCAGCTTGGGGTCAGGGAGACCCAGCACAGATACGCAGTATTTT. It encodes CASSLGSGRPSTDTQYF.

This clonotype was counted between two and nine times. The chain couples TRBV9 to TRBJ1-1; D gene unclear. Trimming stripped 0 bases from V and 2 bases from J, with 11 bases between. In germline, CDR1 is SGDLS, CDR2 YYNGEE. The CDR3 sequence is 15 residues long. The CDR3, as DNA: TGTGCCAGCAGCGTAGAATCCAGTAGTAACACTGAAGCTTTCTTT. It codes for CASSVESSSNTEAFF.

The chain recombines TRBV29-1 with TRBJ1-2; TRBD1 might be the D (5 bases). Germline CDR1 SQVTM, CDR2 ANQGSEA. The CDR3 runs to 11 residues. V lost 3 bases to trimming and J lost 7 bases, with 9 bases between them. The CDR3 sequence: CSVEEGLGYTF. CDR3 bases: TGCAGCGTTGAGGAGGGGCTTGGCTACACCTTC.

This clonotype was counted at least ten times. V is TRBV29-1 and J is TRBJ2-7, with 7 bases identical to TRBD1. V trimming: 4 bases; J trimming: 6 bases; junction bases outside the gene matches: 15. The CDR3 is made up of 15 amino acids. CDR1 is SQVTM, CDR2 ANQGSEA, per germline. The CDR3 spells CSVGGQQRPASEQYF. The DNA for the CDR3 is TGCAGCGTTGGGGGACAGCAGAGACCGGCGAGCGAGCAGTACTTC.

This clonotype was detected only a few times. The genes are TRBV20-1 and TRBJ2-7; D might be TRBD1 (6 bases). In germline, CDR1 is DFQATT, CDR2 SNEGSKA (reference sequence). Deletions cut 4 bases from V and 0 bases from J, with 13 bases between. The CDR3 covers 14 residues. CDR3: CSANSGTLSYEQYF. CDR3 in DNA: TGCAGTGCTAACTCCGGGACACTCTCCTACGAGCAGTACTTC.

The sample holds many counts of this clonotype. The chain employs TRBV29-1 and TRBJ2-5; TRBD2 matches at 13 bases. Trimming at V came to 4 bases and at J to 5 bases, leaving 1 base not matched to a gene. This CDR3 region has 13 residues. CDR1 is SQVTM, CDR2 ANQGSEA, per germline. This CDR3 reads CSVGLAGGETQYF. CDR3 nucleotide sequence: TGCAGCGTTGGACTAGCGGGGGGCGAGACCCAGTACTTC.

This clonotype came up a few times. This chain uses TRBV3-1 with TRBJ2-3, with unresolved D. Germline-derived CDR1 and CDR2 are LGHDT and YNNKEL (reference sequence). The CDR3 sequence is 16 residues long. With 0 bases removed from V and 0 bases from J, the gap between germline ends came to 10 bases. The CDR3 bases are TGTGCCAGCAGCCAAGAAAGGCTACCGAGCACAGATACGCAGTATTTT. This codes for CASSQERLPSTDTQYF.

CDR3 bases: TGTGCCACCAGTGATGGGGGACACCTTTACGAGCAGTACTTC. As protein: CATSDGGHLYEQYF. The chain joins TRBV24-1 to TRBJ2-5; D may be TRBD1 (6 bases). With the DNA end fitting TRBJ2-7 better, the J assignment may be wrong. This CDR3 region has 14 residues. CDR1 is KGHDR and CDR2 is SFDVKD in the germline V gene.

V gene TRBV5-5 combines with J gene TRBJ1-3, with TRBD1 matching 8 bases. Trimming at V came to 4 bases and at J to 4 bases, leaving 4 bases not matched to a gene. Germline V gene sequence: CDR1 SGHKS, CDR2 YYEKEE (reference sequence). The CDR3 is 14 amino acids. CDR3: CASSGQGGGNTIYF. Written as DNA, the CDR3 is TGTGCCAGCAGCGGACAGGGTGGAGGAAACACCATATATTTT.

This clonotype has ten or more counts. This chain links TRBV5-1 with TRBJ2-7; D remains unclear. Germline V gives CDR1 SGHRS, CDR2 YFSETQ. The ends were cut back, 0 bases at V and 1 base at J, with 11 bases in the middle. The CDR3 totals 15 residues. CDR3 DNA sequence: TGCGCCAGCAGCTTGGCCGAAGACGGTTCCTACGAGCAGTACTTC. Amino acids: CASSLAEDGSYEQYF.

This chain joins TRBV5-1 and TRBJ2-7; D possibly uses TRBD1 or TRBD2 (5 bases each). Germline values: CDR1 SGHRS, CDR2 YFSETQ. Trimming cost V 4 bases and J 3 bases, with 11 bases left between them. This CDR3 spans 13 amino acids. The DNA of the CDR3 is TGCGCCAGCAGCATAGGGACCATCTACGAGCAGTACTTC. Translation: CASSIGTIYEQYF.

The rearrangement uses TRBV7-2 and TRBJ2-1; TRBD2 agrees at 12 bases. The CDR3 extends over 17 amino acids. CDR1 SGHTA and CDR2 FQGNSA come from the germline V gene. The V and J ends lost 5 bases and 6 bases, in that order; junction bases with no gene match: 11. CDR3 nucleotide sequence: TGTGCCAGCAGCCCCCACGGCCTAGCGGGGGGGTCCAATGAGCAGTTCTTC. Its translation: CASSPHGLAGGSNEQFF.

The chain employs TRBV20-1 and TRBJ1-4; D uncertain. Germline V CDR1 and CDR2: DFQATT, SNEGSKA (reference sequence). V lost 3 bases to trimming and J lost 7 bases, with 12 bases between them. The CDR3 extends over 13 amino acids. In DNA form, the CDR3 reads TGCAGTGCTAGTTTGGAACCGAGTGAAAAACTGTTTTTT. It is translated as CSASLEPSEKLFF.

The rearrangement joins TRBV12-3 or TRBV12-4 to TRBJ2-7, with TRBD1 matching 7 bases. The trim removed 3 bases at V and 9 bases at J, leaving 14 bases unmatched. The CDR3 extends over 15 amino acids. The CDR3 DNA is TGTGCCAGCAGTTTGACAGGGCTTGACTACAATGGGCAGTACTTC. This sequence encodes CASSLTGLDYNGQYF.

DNA of the CDR3: TGTGCCAGCAGCCAAGGTCGGATCGGGGGCAACACAGATACGCAGTATTTT. It is translated as CASSQGRIGGNTDTQYF. The rearrangement links TRBV4-2 to TRBJ2-3, with D possibly being TRBD1 or TRBD2 (6 bases each). The V end lost 1 base, the J end lost 2 bases, and 16 bases lay between the germline ends. The CDR3 covers 17 residues. CDR1 is LGHNA and CDR2 is YNFKEQ in the germline V gene.

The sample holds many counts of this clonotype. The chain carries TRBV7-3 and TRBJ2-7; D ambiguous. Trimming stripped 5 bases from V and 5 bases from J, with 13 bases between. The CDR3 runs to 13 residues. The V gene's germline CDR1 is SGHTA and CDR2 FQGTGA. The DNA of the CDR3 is TGTGCCAGCAGCGTAGGGTACCTGGACGAGCAGTACTTC. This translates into CASSVGYLDEQYF.

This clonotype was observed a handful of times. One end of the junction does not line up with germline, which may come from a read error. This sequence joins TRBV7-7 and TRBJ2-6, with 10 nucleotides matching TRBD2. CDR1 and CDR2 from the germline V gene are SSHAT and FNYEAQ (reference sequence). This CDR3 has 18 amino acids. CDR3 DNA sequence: TGTGCTAGCAGCCCCGGGACTAGCGTGATTAAGGGGGCCAACGTCCTGACTTTC. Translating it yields CASSPGTSVIKGANVLTF. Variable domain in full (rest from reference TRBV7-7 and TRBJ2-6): GAGVSQSPRYKVTKRGQDVTLRCDPISSHATLYWYQQALGQGPEFLTYFNYEAQPDKSGLPSDRFSAERPEGSISTLTIQRTEQRDSAMYRCASSPGTSVIKGANVLTFGAGSRLTVL.

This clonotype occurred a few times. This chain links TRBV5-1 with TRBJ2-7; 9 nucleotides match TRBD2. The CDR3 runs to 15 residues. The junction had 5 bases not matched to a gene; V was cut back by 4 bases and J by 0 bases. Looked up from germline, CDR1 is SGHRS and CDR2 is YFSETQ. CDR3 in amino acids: CASSGLAGASYEQYF. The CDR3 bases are TGCGCCAGCAGCGGATTAGCGGGGGCCTCCTACGAGCAGTACTTC.

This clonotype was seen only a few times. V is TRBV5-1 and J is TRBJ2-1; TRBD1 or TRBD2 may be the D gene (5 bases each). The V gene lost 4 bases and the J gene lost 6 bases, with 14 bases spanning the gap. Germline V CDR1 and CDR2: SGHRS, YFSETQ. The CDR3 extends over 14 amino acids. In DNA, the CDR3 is TGCGCCAGCAGCGAAACAGTTGGGGGCAATGAGCAGTTCTTC. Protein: CASSETVGGNEQFF.

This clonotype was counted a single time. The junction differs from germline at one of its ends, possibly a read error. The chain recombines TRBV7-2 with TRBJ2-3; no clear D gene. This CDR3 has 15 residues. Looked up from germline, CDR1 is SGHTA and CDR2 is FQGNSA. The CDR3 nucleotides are TGTGCCAACAGCTTAAGTGCACTCTACACAGATACGCAGTATTTT. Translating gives CANSLSALYTDTQYF.

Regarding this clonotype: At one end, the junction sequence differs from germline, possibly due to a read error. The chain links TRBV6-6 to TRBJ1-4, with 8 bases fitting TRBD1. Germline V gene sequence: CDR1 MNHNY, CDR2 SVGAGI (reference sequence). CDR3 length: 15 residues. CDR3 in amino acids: CAGSYRGQANEKLFF. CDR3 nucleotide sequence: TGTGCCGGCAGTTATAGGGGACAGGCGAATGAAAAACTGTTTTTT.

DNA of the CDR3: TGTGCCAGCAGCTTGGGACCGACTAGCGGGGGGGCTGGCGGGGAGCTGTTTTTT. Residues: CASSLGPTSGGAGGELFF. J is TRBJ2-2 and V is TRBV5-5; 14 bases fit TRBD2. Losses at the gene ends were 0 bases for V and 7 bases for J; bases not matched to a gene: 8. Germline V CDR1 and CDR2: SGHKS, YYEKEE (reference sequence). The CDR3 length is 18 residues.

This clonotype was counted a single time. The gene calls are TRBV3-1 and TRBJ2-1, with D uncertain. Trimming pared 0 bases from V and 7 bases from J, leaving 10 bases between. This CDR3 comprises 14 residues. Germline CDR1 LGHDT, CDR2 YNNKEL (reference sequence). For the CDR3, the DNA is TGTGCCAGCAGCCAAGAGTATGGGGTGAATGAGCAGTTCTTC. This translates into CASSQEYGVNEQFF.

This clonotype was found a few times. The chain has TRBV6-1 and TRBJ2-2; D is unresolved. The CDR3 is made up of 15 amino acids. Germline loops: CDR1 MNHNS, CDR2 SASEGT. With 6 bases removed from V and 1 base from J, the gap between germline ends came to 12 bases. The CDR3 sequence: CASRRQRGNTGELFF. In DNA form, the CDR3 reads TGTGCCAGCAGGCGGCAGCGAGGGAACACCGGGGAGCTGTTTTTT.

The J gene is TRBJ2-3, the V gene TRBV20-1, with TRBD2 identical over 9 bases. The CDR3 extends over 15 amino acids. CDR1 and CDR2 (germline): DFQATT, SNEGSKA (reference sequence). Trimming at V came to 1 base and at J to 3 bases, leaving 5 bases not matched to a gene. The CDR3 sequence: CSARAGGGGTDTQYF. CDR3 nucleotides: TGCAGTGCTAGAGCGGGCGGGGGGGGGACAGATACGCAGTATTTT.